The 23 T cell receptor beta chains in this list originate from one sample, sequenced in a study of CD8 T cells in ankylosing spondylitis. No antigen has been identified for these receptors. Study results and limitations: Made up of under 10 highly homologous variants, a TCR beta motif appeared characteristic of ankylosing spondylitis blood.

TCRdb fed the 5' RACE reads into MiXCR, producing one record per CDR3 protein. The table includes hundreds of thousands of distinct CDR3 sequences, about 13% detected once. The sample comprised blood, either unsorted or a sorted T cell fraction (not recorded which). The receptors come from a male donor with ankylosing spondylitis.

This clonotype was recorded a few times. CDR3 in DNA: TGTGCCAGCAGCCTTAATAGCGGGGGGTACAATGAGCAGTTCTTC. Its protein product is CASSLNSGGYNEQFF. The J gene is TRBJ2-1, the V gene TRBV7-8; 10 nucleotides align to TRBD2. Germline V gene sequence: CDR1 SGHVS, CDR2 FQNEAQ. Losses at the gene ends were 5 bases for V and 4 bases for J; bases not matched to a gene: 5. The CDR3 is made up of 15 amino acids.

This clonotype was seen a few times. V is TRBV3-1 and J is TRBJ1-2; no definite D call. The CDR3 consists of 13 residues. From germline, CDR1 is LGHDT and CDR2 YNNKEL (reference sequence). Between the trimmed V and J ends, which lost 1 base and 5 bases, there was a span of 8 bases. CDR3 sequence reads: CASSQGPDYGYTF. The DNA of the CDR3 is TGTGCCAGCAGCCAAGGGCCCGATTATGGCTACACCTTC.

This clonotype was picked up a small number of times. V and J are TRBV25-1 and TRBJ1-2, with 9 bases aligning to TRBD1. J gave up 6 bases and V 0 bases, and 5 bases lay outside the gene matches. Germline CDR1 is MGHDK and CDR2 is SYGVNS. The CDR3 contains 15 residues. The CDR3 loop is CASSEYIGTGHGYTF. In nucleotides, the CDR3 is TGTGCCAGCAGTGAATATATCGGGACAGGGCATGGCTACACCTTC.

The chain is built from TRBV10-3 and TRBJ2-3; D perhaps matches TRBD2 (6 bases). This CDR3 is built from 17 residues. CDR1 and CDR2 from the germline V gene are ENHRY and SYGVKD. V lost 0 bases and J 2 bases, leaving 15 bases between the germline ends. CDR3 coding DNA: TGTGCCATCAGTGAGTCGCGGGAAGGAGGGAACACAGATACGCAGTATTTT. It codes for CAISESREGGNTDTQYF.

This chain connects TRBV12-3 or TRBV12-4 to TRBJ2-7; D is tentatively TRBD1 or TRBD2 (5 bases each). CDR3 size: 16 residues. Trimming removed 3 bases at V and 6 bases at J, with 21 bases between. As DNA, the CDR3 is TGTGCCAGCAGTTTTGGTAGTTCTCTCCAGGGACGCGAGCAGTACTTC. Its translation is CASSFGSSLQGREQYF.

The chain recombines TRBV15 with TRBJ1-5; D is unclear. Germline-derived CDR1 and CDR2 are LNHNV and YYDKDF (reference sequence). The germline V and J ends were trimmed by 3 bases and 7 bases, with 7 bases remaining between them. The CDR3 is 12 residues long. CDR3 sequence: CATSRAGQPQHF. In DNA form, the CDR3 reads TGTGCCACCAGCAGGGCTGGCCAGCCCCAGCATTTT. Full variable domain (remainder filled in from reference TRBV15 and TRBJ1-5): DAMVIQNPRYQVTQFGKPVTLSCSQTLNHNVMYWYQQKSSQAPKLLFHYYDKDFNNEADTPDNFQSRRPNTSFCFLDIRSPGLGDTAMYLCATSRAGQPQHFGDGTRLSIL.

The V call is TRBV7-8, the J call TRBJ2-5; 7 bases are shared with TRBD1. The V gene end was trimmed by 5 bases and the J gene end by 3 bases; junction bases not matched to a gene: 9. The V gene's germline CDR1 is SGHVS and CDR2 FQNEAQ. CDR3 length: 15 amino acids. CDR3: CASSAWDSGEETQYF. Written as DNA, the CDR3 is TGTGCCAGCAGCGCCTGGGACAGTGGAGAAGAGACCCAGTACTTC.

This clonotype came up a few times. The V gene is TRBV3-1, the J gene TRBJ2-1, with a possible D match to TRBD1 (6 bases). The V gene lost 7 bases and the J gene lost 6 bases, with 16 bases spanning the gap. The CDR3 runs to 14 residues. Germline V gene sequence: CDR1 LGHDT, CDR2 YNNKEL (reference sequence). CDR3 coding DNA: TGTGCCAGCACCTTAGGGGGAGTACGCAATGAGCAGTTCTTC. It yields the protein CASTLGGVRNEQFF.

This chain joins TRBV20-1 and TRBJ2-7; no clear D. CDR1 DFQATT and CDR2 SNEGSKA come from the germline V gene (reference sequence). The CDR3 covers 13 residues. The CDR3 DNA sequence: TGCAGCGTCGCTAGACCCTCCCCCTACGAGCAGTACGTC. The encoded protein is CSVARPSPYEQYV.

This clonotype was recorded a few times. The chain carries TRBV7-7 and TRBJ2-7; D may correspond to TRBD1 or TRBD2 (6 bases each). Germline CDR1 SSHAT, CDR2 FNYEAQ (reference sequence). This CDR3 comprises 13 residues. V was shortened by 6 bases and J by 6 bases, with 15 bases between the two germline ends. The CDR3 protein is CASSGGTTAEQYF. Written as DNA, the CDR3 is TGTGCCAGCAGTGGCGGGACAACAGCCGAGCAGTACTTC.

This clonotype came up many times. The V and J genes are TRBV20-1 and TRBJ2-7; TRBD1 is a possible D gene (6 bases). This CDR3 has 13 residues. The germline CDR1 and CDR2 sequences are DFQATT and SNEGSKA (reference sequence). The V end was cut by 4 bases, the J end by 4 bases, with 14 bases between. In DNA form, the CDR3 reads TGCAGTGCTAAATCGACAGGACAGTACGAGCAGTACTTC. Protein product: CSAKSTGQYEQYF.

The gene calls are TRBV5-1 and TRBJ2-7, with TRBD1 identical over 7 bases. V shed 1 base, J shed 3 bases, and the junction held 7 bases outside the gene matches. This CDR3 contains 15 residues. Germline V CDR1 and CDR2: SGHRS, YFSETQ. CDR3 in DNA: TGCGCCAGCAGCTTGTCTACAGGGGATTACTACGAGCAGTACTTC. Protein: CASSLSTGDYYEQYF.

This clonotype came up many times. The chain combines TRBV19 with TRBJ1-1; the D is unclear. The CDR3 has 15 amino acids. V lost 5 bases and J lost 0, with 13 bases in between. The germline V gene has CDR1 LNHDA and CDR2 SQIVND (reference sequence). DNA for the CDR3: TGTGCCAGTAGTTCCCCAGACATCCTGAACACTGAAGCTTTCTTT. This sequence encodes CASSSPDILNTEAFF. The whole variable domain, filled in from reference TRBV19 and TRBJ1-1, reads DGGITQSPKYLFRKEGQNVTLSCEQNLNHDAMYWYRQDPGQGLRLIYYSQIVNDFQKGDIAEGYSVSREKKESFPLTVTSAQKNPTAFYLCASSSPDILNTEAFFGQGTRLTVV.

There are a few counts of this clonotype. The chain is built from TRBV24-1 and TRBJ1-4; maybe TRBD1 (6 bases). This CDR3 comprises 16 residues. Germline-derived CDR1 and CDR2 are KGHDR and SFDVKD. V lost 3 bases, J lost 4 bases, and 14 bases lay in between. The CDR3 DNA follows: TGTGCCACCAGTGATAAAAGCGGGACAAGTAATGAAAAACTGTTTTTT. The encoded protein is CATSDKSGTSNEKLFF.

CDR3 nucleotide sequence: TGTGCCAGCAGAGAAGCGGGACAGGGGCTCTACGAGCAGTACGTC. Residues: CASREAGQGLYEQYV. The V and J genes are TRBV6-1 and TRBJ2-7; 10 bases line up with TRBD1. The germline CDR1 and CDR2 sequences are MNHNS and SASEGT. This CDR3 is 15 amino acids long.

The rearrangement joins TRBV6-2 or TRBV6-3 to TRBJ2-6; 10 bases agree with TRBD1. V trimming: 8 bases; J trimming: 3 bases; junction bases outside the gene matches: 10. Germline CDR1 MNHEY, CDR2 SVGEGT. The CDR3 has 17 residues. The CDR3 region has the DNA TGTGCCAGCCAGAAGGGACAGGGGAATTATGGGGCCAACGTCCTGACTTTC. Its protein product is CASQKGQGNYGANVLTF.

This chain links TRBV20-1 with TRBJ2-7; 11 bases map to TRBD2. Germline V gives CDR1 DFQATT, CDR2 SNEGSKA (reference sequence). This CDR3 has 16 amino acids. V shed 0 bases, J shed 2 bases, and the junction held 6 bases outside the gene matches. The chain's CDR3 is CSARDPSGRLTYEQYF. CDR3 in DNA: TGCAGTGCTAGAGATCCTAGCGGGAGGCTTACCTACGAGCAGTACTTC.

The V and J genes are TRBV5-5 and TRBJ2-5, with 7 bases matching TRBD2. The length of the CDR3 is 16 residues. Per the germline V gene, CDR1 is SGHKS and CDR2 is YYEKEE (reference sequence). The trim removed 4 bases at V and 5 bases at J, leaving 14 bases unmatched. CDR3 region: CASSVGAGEVMETQYF. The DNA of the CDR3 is TGTGCCAGCAGCGTTGGGGCGGGAGAGGTCATGGAGACCCAGTACTTC.

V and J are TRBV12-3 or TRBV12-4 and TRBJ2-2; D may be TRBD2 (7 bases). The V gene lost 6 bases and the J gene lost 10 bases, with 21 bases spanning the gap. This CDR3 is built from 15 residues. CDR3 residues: CASRRGTGGAVELFF. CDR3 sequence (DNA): TGTGCCAGCAGGCGGGGTACTGGGGGGGCGGTGGAGCTGTTTTTT.

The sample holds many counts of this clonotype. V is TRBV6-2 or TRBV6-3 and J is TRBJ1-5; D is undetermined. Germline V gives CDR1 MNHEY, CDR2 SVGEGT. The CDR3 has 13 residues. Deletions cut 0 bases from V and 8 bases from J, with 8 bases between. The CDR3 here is CASSYSQTEPQHF. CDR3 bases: TGTGCCAGCAGTTACTCGCAGACTGAGCCCCAGCATTTT.

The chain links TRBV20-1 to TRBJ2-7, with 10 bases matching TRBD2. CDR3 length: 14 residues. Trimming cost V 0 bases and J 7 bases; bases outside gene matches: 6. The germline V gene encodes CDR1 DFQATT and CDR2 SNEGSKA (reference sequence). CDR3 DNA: TGCAGTGCTAGAGAGGCTAGCGGGAGAGGAGAGCAGTACGTC. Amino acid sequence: CSAREASGRGEQYV.

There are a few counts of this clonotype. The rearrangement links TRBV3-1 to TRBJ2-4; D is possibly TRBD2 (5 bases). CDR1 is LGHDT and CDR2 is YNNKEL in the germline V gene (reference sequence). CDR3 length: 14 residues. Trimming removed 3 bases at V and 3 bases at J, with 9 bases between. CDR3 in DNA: TGTGCCAGCAGCCACCGAGCGGTCAAAAACATTCAGTACTTC. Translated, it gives CASSHRAVKNIQYF.

The CDR3 sequence is CSVARDRVTGGYTF. The DNA of the CDR3 is TGCAGCGTTGCTCGGGACAGGGTAACTGGCGGCTACACCTTC. The rearrangement uses TRBV29-1 and TRBJ1-2, with 9 bases fitting TRBD1. V trimming: 4 bases; J trimming: 8 bases; junction bases outside the gene matches: 11. The germline gives CDR1 SQVTM, CDR2 ANQGSEA. CDR3 length equals 14 residues.